The entry below describes one T cell receptor beta chain. The authors ran a second PCR of about 6 to 12 cycles using a sample-barcoded 5' primer and a J-beta primer mix. MiXCR was run by TCRdb on the 5' RACE reads, yielding one entry per CDR3 protein. The data contain some 1.5 million distinct CDR3 sequences, about 30% of them singletons. Germline V gives CDR1 SGHTA, CDR2 FQGNSA. The length of the CDR3 is 12 residues. The ends were cut back, 5 bases at V and 9 bases at J, with 13 bases in the middle. The data are from a study of blood T cells in healthy people across ages. This sequence originates from a woman in her 30s in good health. The chain carries TRBV7-2 and TRBJ1-1; TRBD1 is a possible D gene (5 bases). Sequenced: blood. The CDR3 loop is CASSPRGPKAFF. In DNA, the CDR3 is TGTGCCAGCAGCCCTAGGGGACCGAAAGCTTTCTTT.